What follows is one TCR beta chain and its context. The data are from a study of blood T cell repertoires in COVID-19. Overall study: Some COVID-19 samples were acute and others convalescent; all came from the United States, Italy and Spain.

As processed by the authors: Amplifying reference gene primers gave estimates of nucleated cell counts. Assay: immunoSEQ multiplex PCR; the TCRdb copy retains only in-frame clones and omits some. That table supplies the V and J calls and clone size; D and trimming were determined from the DNA. The sample has some 210,000 clones; 80% to 90% are singletons. Clinical history reported by participants formed the basis on which cohorts were assigned. Cohort 3 donors were reported recovered after two negative PCRs, clearance, or symptom resolution. CDR1 is SGHRS and CDR2 is YFSETQ in the germline V gene. This CDR3 contains 13 residues. Deletions cut 7 bases from V and 3 bases from J, with 14 bases between.

This receptor was identified in a man aged 40-49 years who had recovered from COVID-19. Material: PBMCs or T cells enriched from blood (not recorded which). The chain combines TRBV5-1 with TRBJ2-7; D might be TRBD1 (6 bases). CDR3 protein: CASGQGSYYEQYF. The CDR3 region has the DNA TGCGCCAGCGGCCAGGGGTCCTACTACGAGCAGTACTTC.